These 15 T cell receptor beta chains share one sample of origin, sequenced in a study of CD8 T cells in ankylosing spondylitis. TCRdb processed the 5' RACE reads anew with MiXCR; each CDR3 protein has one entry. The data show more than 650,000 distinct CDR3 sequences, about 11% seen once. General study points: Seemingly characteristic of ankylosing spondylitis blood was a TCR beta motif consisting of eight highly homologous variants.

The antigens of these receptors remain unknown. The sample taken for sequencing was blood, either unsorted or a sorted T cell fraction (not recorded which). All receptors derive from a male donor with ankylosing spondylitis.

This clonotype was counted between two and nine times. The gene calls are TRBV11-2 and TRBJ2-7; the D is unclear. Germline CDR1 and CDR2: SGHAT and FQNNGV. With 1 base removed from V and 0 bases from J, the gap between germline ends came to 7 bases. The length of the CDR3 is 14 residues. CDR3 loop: CASSLVSSSYEQYF. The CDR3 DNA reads TGTGCCAGCAGCTTAGTGTCTAGCTCCTACGAGCAGTACTTC.

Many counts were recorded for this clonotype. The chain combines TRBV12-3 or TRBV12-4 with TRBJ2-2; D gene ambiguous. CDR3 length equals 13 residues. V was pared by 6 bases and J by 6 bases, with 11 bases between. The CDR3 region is CASRPTISGELFF. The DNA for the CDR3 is TGTGCCAGCAGACCGACGATTTCCGGGGAGCTGTTTTTT.

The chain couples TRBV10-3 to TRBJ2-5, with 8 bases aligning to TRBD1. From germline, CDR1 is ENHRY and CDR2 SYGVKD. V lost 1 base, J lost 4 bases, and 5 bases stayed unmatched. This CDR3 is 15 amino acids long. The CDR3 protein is CAISELRTGRETQYF. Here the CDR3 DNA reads TGTGCCATCAGTGAGTTAAGGACAGGGAGAGAGACCCAGTACTTC.

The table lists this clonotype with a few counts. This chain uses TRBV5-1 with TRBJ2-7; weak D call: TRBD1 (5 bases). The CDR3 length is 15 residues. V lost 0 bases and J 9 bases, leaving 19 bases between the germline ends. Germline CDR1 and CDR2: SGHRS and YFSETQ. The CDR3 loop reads CASSLEGPMDVGQYF. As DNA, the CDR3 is TGCGCCAGCAGCTTGGAGGGGCCTATGGACGTTGGGCAGTACTTC.

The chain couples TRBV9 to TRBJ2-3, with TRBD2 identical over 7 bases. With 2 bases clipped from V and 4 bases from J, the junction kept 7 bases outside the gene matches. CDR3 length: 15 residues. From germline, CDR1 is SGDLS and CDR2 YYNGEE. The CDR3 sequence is CASSVSGRAPDTQYF. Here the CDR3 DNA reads TGTGCCAGCAGCGTTAGTGGGAGGGCCCCAGATACGCAGTATTTT.

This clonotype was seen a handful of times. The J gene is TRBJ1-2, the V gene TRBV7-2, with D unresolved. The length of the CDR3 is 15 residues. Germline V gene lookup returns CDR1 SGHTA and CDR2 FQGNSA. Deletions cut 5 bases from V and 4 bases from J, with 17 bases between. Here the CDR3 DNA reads TGTGCCAGCAGCACCGGTGGTCCTCTCGGCTATGGCTACACCTTC. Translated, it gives CASSTGGPLGYGYTF.

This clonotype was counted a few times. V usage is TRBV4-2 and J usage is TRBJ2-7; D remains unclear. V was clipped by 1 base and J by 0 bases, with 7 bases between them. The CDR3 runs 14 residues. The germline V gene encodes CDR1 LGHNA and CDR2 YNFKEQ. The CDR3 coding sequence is TGTGCCAGCAGCCAAGCCCCCAGCTCCTACGAGCAGTACTTC. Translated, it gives CASSQAPSSYEQYF.

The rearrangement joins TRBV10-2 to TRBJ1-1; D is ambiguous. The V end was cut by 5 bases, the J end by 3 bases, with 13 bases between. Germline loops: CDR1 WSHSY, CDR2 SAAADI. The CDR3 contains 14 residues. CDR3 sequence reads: CASSRTRMDTEAFF. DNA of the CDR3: TGCGCCAGCAGTCGGACCAGAATGGACACTGAAGCTTTCTTT.

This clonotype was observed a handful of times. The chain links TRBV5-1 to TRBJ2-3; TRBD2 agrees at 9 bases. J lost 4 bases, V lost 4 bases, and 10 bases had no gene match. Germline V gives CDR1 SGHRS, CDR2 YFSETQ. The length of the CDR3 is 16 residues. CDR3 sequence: CASSPIAGVVADTQYF. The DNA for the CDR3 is TGCGCCAGCAGCCCAATAGCGGGAGTGGTCGCAGATACGCAGTATTTT.

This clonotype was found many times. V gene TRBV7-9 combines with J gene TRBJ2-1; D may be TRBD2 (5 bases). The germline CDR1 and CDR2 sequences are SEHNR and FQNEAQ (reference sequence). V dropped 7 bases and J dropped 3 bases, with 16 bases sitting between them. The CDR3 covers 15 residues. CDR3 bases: TGTGCCAGCAACCCCACGGCGGGTCACTACAATGAGCAGTTCTTC. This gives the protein CASNPTAGHYNEQFF.

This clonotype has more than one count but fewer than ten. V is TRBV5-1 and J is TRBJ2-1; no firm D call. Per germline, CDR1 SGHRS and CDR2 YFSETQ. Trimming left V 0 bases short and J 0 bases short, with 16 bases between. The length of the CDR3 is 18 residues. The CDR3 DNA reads TGCGCCAGCAGCTTGGCCATTAGGTTGTTCAGCTCCTACAATGAGCAGTTCTTC. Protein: CASSLAIRLFSSYNEQFF. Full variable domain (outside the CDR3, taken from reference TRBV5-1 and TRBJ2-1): KAGVTQTPRYLIKTRGQQVTLSCSPISGHRSVSWYQQTPGQGLQFLFEYFSETQRNKGNFPGRFSGRQFSNSRSEMNVSTLELGDSALYLCASSLAIRLFSSYNEQFFGPGTRLTVL.

As DNA, the CDR3 is TGCAGTGCTAACGAAATGGGGTTCTATAGCAATCAGCCCCAGCATTTT. Protein: CSANEMGFYSNQPQHF. The chain carries TRBV20-1 and TRBJ1-5; the D is unclear. The CDR3 runs to 16 residues. V was trimmed by 4 bases and J by 0 bases, leaving 16 bases between them. From germline, CDR1 is DFQATT and CDR2 SNEGSKA (reference sequence).

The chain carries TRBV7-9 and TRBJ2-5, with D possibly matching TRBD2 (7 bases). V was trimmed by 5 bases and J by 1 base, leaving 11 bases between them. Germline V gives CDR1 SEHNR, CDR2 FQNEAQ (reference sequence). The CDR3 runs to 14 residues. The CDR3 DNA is TGTGCCAGCAGCGATCGGGGGGCCCAAGAGACCCAGTACTTC. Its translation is CASSDRGAQETQYF.

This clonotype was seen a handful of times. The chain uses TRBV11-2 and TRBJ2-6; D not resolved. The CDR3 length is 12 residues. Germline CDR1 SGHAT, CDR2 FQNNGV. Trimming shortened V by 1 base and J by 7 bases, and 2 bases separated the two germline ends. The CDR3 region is CASSLVANVLTF. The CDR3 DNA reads TGTGCCAGCAGCTTAGTTGCCAACGTCCTGACTTTC.

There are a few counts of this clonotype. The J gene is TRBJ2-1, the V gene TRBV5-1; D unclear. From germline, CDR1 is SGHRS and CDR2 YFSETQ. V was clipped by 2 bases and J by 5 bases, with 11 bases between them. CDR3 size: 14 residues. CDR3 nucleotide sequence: TGCGCCAGCAGCTTCAATCTCTTTAACAATGAGCAGTTCTTC. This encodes CASSFNLFNNEQFF.